The 5 T cell receptor delta chains below all came from one sample that was sequenced in a study of γδ T cells in repeated Plasmodium falciparum infection. TCRdb re-called the multiplex PCR reads via CATT. The data show roughly 90,000 delta-chain clones, with 0.98% seen just once and over 8.5% held by the top ten. Gammadelta T cells were flow-sorted from PBMC into Vgamma9/Vdelta2+ and Vdelta2-negative populations for bulk analysis. The sample consisted of gamma-delta T cells from blood. These receptors were taken from a pool of human donors (malaria-infected and uninfected, not separated).

In its sample, this clone was seen many times. The likely explanation is a read error, given a far larger clone one base away. Other DNA sequences from this sample encode an identical CDR3 as well. This chain links TRDV3 with TRDJ1, with 11 bases identical to TRDD3. The CDR3 consists of 24 residues. Germline V gene data show CDR1 as TVYSNPD and CDR2 as GDNSRS (reference sequence). The ends lost 2 bases at V and 0 bases at J; junction bases unmatched: 32. The CDR3 sequence is CAFSVQDWGIYHSATVFYTDKLIF. The DNA of the CDR3 is TGTGCCTTTTCAGTTCAGGACTGGGGGATATACCACTCCGCTACAGTATTCTACACCGATAAACTCATCTTT.

Sample share makes this clone medium-sized. Different DNA sequences within this sample yield the same CDR3. The V and J genes are TRDV2 and TRDJ3; 9 nucleotides line up with TRDD3. CDR1 GEAIGNYY and CDR2 EKD come from the germline V gene. The J segment lost 1 base and the V segment lost 2 bases, leaving 2 bases of the junction unmatched. The CDR3 length is 17 residues. CDR3 coding DNA: TGTGCCTGTGACAGTACTGGGGGATCCTGGGACACCCGACAGATGTTTTTC. Its translation is CACDSTGGSWDTRQMFF.

A remark on this clone: With a far larger clone one base away, a read error is the likely cause. Other DNA sequences of this sample code for an identical CDR3. The rearrangement uses TRDV1 and TRDJ1; the match to TRDD3 covers 10 bases. TCRdb supplies no J gene; here it was assigned by aligning the nucleotide sequence to germline. In germline, CDR1 is TSWWSYY, CDR2 QGS. The CDR3 is 18 amino acids. V dropped 0 bases and J dropped 0; count of bases not matched to a gene: 7. The chain's CDR3 is CALGELELGDLYTDKLIF. The CDR3 DNA reads TGTGCTCTTGGGGAACTGGAACTGGGGGATTTATACACCGATAAACTCATCTTT.

Note on this clone: A far larger clone is only one base removed, so a read error is likely. Other DNA sequences within the sample encode an identical CDR3. J gene calling gave no result, while the V gene is TRDV1; TRDD3, the table's D call, lacks a check against the DNA. Looked up from germline, CDR1 is TSWWSYY and CDR2 is QGS. The CDR3 is 19 residues long. The CDR3 coding sequence is TGTGCTCTTGGGGTCCATTTCGGACATAGCTCATACGGCACCGATAAACTTATCTTT. Translation gives CALGVHFGHSSYGTDKLIF.

As concerns this clone: TCRdb's protein for this DNA is that of a much larger clone and differs from the translation at residue 17, likely a read error; the protein shown is the DNA translation. Here the CDR3 reads CALGELADLDTGGYTDRLIF. As DNA, the CDR3 is TGTGCTCTTGGGGAACTAGCAGATCTCGATACTGGGGGATACACCGATAGACTCATCTTT. The chain has TRDV1 and TRDJ1; 12 bases line up with TRDD3. No J gene was available from TCRdb, and it was assigned here by a germline match of the DNA. The germline V gene encodes CDR1 TSWWSYY and CDR2 QGS. CDR3 size: 20 residues.